Given below is one TCR beta chain in context. Its target is unknown. The data derive from a study of beta chain features in type 1 diabetes. The wider study: In all, around 100 million sorted cells from all samples were analyzed.

Sequencing targeted expressed TCRB transcripts, as all isolated RNA had been reverse transcribed. Generated by immunoSEQ multiplex PCR, the TCRdb table keeps only in-frame clones and is missing some. Of roughly 100,000 clones detected, 28% appear once; the ten largest clones hold about 0.49%. Whole-study results and caveats: Moderate yet significant TCRB CDR3 shortening was seen in Type 1 diabetes patients in all four CD4+ subsets.

Sequencing used central memory CD4+ T cells from blood. The sequence was collected from a woman between 18 and 29 years old with type 1 diabetes.

Here the CDR3 DNA reads TGTGCCAGCTCACCACCGGGGACAGGGGGGACTGAAGCTTTCTTT. It is translated as CASSPPGTGGTEAFF. V usage is TRBV18 and J usage is TRBJ1-1; 11 bases fit TRBD1. The germline V gene has CDR1 KGHSH and CDR2 LQKENI. V gave up 0 bases and J gave up 5 bases; unmatched junction bases: 2. The length of the CDR3 is 15 residues.